Each of the 7 T cell receptor beta chains below was sequenced from the same sample in a study of T-cell memory formation after mild COVID-19. TCRdb processed the 5' RACE reads anew with MiXCR; each CDR3 protein has one entry. The sample lists 200,000 to 300,000 distinct CDR3 sequences; 8% to 9.5% were seen once. The specimen sequenced was PBMCs or a T cell subset sorted from them (not recorded which). These TCRs come from a man between 18 and 29 years old who had mild COVID-19 (a few samples of this study predate the infection). Cell type and time point are not known.

V is TRBV7-6 and J is TRBJ1-4; possibly TRBD1 for D (6 bases). With 2 bases removed from V and 5 bases from J, the gap between germline ends came to 15 bases. The CDR3 length is 16 residues. Germline CDR1 reads SGHVS; CDR2 reads FNYEAQ. CDR3 protein: CASSLSQGPSNEKLFF. The DNA of the CDR3 is TGTGCCAGCAGCTTATCACAGGGTCCTTCAAATGAAAAACTGTTTTTT.

This clonotype showed up many times. The rearrangement uses TRBV5-1 and TRBJ2-5; 8 bases match TRBD2. With 6 bases clipped from V and 5 bases from J, the junction kept 6 bases outside the gene matches. Germline-derived CDR1 and CDR2 are SGHRS and YFSETQ. CDR3 size: 13 residues. Written as DNA, the CDR3 is TGCGCCAGCATTCCTAGCGGGTCGGAGACCCAGTACTTC. Its protein is CASIPSGSETQYF.

This clonotype was counted only a few times. This rearrangement joins TRBV11-2 to TRBJ2-6; D might be TRBD1 or TRBD2, each matching 5 bases. This CDR3 spans 16 amino acids. Looked up from germline, CDR1 is SGHAT and CDR2 is FQNNGV. V lost 6 bases and J lost 1, with 13 bases in between. DNA for the CDR3: TGTGCCAGCAGTCTCCGGGGCGGATCTGGGGCCAACGTCCTGACTTTC. Its translation: CASSLRGGSGANVLTF.

This clonotype was picked up many times. V and J are TRBV5-6 and TRBJ1-2; TRBD1 matches at 7 bases. Germline CDR1 SGHDT, CDR2 YYEEEE. The CDR3 has 11 residues. V shed 5 bases and J 7 bases; nucleotides not matched to a gene: 2. The DNA of the CDR3 is TGTGCCAGCAGGGAGGGGGCTGGCTACACCTTC. Protein: CASREGAGYTF.

J is TRBJ2-7 and V is TRBV7-6; TRBD1 might be the D (6 bases). The CDR3 is 12 residues long. V lost 1 base and J 6 bases, leaving 7 bases between the germline ends. Per germline, CDR1 SGHVS and CDR2 FNYEAQ. CDR3 sequence: CASSLEGGEQYF. The CDR3 nucleotides are TGTGCCAGCAGCTTAGAAGGGGGCGAGCAGTACTTC.

The V and J genes are TRBV20-1 and TRBJ2-1; TRBD2 aligns across 8 bases. This CDR3 spans 17 amino acids. J lost 5 bases, V lost 6 bases, and 18 bases had no gene match. The germline CDR1 and CDR2 sequences are DFQATT and SNEGSKA (reference sequence). The CDR3 spells CSALPWGAGGVNNEQFF. Written as DNA, the CDR3 is TGCAGTGCGCTGCCTTGGGGCGCGGGGGGCGTCAACAATGAGCAGTTCTTC.

This clonotype was seen only a few times. This chain uses TRBV7-9 with TRBJ1-5; 12 bases line up with TRBD1. The ends lost 5 bases at V and 4 bases at J; junction bases unmatched: 3. Germline V gives CDR1 SEHNR, CDR2 FQNEAQ (reference sequence). CDR3 length equals 15 residues. This chain's CDR3 is CASSRGQGANQPQHF. In DNA form, the CDR3 reads TGTGCCAGCAGCCGGGGACAGGGGGCGAATCAGCCCCAGCATTTT.